One sample yielded the 5 T cell receptor beta chains listed below, sequenced in a study of T-cell memory formation after mild COVID-19. TCRdb re-analysed the 5' RACE reads in MiXCR, keeping a single row per CDR3 protein. The sample includes 250,000 to 350,000 distinct CDR3 sequences, approximately 15% of them seen just once. Sequenced material: PBMCs or a T cell subset sorted from them (not recorded which). Every receptor here comes from a man between 18 and 29 years old who had mild COVID-19 (a few samples of this study predate the infection). Cell type and time point are not known.

This clonotype was seen a few times. J is TRBJ2-7 and V is TRBV7-9; no reliable D call. The V gene lost 5 bases and the J gene lost 3 bases, with 17 bases spanning the gap. CDR3 length: 15 residues. Germline V gene data show CDR1 as SEHNR and CDR2 as FQNEAQ (reference sequence). The CDR3 protein is CASSQGGVPHYEQYV. DNA for the CDR3: TGTGCCAGCAGCCAAGGTGGGGTCCCACACTACGAGCAGTACGTC.

This clonotype was counted between two and nine times. The chain carries TRBV5-1 and TRBJ2-5, with a tentative D call TRBD2 (5 bases). Germline CDR1 SGHRS, CDR2 YFSETQ. The CDR3 loop spans 13 amino acids. V was trimmed by 5 bases and J by 0 bases, leaving 8 bases between them. CDR3 nucleotides: TGCGCCAGCAGGTCCGGGGACCAAGAGACCCAGTACTTC. Its protein product is CASRSGDQETQYF.

This clonotype was picked up many times. The chain recombines TRBV7-8 with TRBJ1-1; TRBD1 agrees at 10 bases. Germline CDR1 is SGHVS and CDR2 is FQNEAQ. The junction had 7 bases not matched to a gene; V was cut back by 2 bases and J by 4 bases. The CDR3 extends over 16 amino acids. This CDR3 reads CASSLKRDRGRTEAFF. Written as DNA, the CDR3 is TGTGCCAGCAGCTTAAAGAGGGACAGGGGACGCACTGAAGCTTTCTTT.

The chain combines TRBV6-2 or TRBV6-3 with TRBJ2-1, with 9 bases identical to TRBD1. Germline V gene sequence: CDR1 MNHEY, CDR2 SVGEGT. Unmatched junction bases numbered 12, after V lost 4 bases and J lost 8 bases. This CDR3 has 16 residues. The CDR3 DNA is TGTGCCAGCAGTTCCCTTGCCAGGACAGGGGAATATGAGCAGTTCTTC. This sequence encodes CASSSLARTGEYEQFF.

J is TRBJ2-1 and V is TRBV12-3 or TRBV12-4; D possibly matches TRBD1 or TRBD2 (5 bases each). This CDR3 has 14 amino acids. V was trimmed by 6 bases and J by 7 bases, leaving 16 bases between them. The CDR3 here is CASSPYEGHNEQFF. DNA of the CDR3: TGTGCCAGCAGCCCTTACGAGGGGCATAATGAGCAGTTCTTC.